The rows below give T cell receptor beta chains drawn from one sample of a study of spatial heterogeneity in lung cancer. TCRdb re-analysed the 5' RACE reads in MiXCR, keeping a single row per CDR3 protein. Of approximately 7,800 distinct CDR3 sequences in the sample, approximately 8% were seen once. Material: lung tumor tissue, obtained at surgery. The receptors originated from a male donor with early-stage non-small cell lung cancer. Each CDR3 is given without its conserved first and last residue.

v_call | cdr3_aa
TRBV29-1 | SVVLALGRVGETQY
TRBV20-1 | SARDGKGDPNEQF
TRBV7-9 | ASSRGGPTNTGELF
TRBV27 | ASCRGTISSGANVLT
TRBV12-3/TRBV12-4 | ASSSTGSNQPQH
TRBV20-1 | SAQGSGSDEQY
TRBV6-6 | ASTGANNSPLH
TRBV6-1 | ASSGQGADQPQH
TRBV3-1 | ASSPSGTLRTGELF
TRBV7-9 | ASSLEQGVTEAF
TRBV19 | ASSIVVVRNRGLSQPQH
TRBV5-6 | ASSLVQGASHEQY
TRBV6-5 | ASSYKGASYEQY
TRBV9 | ASSVASSGGSLSTDTQY
TRBV5-8 | ASSLGFKGGYT
TRBV3-1 | ASSPGGGTEQY
TRBV4-1 | ASSQESTLAGRDEQF
TRBV15 | ATSRTTTGGSPLH
TRBV7-2 | ASSLGQVSYEQY
TRBV27 | ASRTPGLTGTDTQY
TRBV20-1 | SARQGPDTQY
TRBV20-1 | SARDLASGRYGTGELF
TRBV7-8 | ASSLQGGLDRQPQH
TRBV20-1 | SAREPGGTSYEQY
TRBV7-2 | ASSTGTVQETQY
TRBV7-3 | ASSPGTGAGSPLH
TRBV7-9 | ASSLFGGTEAF
TRBV7-9 | ASSLGTSGNTDTQY
TRBV7-9 | ASSLLTNQETQY
TRBV6-2/TRBV6-3 | ASGAGAYEQY
TRBV12-3/TRBV12-4 | ASSPRSSGVTGELF
TRBV6-6 | ASSYEVYGYT
TRBV5-1 | ASSFPSGSGTDTQY
TRBV5-1 | ASSRGGGGSQQETQY
TRBV5-1 | ASSSTQGYEQY
TRBV7-8 | ASSPWTLRGDSPLH
TRBV12-3/TRBV12-4 | ASSFWVGGTEAF
TRBV2 | ASRGGEQF
TRBV24-1 | ATSAPSGTGSSYEQY
TRBV6-5 | ASSSGRSRALH
TRBV20-1 | SCSKGGYGYT
TRBV29-1 | SVRRDRGRETQY
TRBV19 | ASSQRATGELF
TRBV4-3 | ASSQDFHRGDTQY